This T cell receptor (beta chain) was captured by sequencing in a study of human T cells and chemical hapten exposure. Study details: Minor pooled library volume differences mainly drove per-sample TCR yield variation.

V was trimmed by 3 bases and J by 1 base, leaving 3 bases between them. Germline CDR1 reads SGDLS; CDR2 reads YYNGEE. CDR3 size: 12 residues. Turning to this clonotype: A read error may explain this, as a much larger clone is one base away.

Described time point: patch test 3, about 24 weeks after DPC sensitization. The treatment here: therapeutic diphenylcyclopropenone sensitization with weekly scalp DPC. Each CDR3 protein gets one entry after TCRdb re-called the RACE reads with MiXCR. The profile covers 50,000 to 60,000 distinct CDR3 sequences, with around 12% appearing a single time and roughly 2.4% taken by the ten largest. The chain has TRBV9 and TRBJ2-3, with D uncertain. Sequenced material: whole blood, taken in connection with sensitization to the hapten diphenylcyclopropenone (DPC). This clonotype was obtained from a man younger than 40 with alopecia areata. Some clones in this sample may be carry-over from other donors' samples. For the CDR3, the DNA is TGTGCCAGCAGCGGGGGCACAGATACGCAGTATTTT. This sequence encodes CASSGGTDTQYF. Complete variable domain (other parts from reference TRBV9 and TRBJ2-3): DSGVTQTPKHLITATGQRVTLRCSPRSGDLSVYWYQQSLDQGLQFLIQYYNGEERAKGNILERFSAQQFPDLHSELNLSSLELGDSALYFCASSGGTDTQYFGPGTRLTVL.